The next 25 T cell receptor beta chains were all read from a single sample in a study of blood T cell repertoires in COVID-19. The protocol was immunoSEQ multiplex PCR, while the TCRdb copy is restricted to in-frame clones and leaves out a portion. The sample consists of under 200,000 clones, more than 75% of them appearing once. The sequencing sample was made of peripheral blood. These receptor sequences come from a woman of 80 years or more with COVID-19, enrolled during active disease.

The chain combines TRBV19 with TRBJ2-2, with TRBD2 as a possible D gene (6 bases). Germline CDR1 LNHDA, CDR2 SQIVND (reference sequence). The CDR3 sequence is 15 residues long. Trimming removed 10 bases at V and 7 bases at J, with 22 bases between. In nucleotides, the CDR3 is TGTGCCACCCACCCCCGTCGGGTGGGGGGCGGGGAGCTGTTTTTT. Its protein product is CATHPRRVGGGELFF.

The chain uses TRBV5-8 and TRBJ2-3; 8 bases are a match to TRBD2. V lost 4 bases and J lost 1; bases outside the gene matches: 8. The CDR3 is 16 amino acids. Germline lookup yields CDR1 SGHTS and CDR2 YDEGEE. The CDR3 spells CASSPRGGVGTDTQYF. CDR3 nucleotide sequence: TGTGCCAGCAGCCCCCGGGGGGGGGTCGGCACAGATACGCAGTATTTT. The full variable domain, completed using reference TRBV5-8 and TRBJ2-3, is EAGVTQSPTHLIKTRGQQATLRCSPISGHTSVYWYQQALGLGLQFLLWYDEGEERNRGNFPPRFSGRQFPNYSSELNVNALELEDSALYLCASSPRGGVGTDTQYFGPGTRLTVL.

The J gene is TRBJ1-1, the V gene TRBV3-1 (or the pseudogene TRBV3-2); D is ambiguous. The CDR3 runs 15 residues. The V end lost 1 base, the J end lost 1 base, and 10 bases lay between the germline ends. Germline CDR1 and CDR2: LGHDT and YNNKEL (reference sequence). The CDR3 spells CASSQGRAGNTEAFF. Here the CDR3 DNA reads TGTGCCAGCAGCCAAGGTCGTGCAGGGAACACTGAAGCTTTCTTT.

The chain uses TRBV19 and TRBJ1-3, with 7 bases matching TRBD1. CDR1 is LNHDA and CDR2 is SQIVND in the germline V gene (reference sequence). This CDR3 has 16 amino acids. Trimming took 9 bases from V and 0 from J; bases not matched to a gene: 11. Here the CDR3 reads CASRRQGTRSGNTIYF. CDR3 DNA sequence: TGTGCCAGCAGACGACAGGGAACCCGCTCTGGAAACACCATATATTTT.

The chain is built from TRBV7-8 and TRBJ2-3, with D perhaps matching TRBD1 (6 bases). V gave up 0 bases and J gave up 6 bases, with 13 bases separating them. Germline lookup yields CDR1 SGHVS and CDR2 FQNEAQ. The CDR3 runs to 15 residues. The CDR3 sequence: CASSLARGLGDTQYF. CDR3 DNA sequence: TGTGCCAGCAGCTTAGCCAGGGGATTAGGGGATACGCAGTATTTT.

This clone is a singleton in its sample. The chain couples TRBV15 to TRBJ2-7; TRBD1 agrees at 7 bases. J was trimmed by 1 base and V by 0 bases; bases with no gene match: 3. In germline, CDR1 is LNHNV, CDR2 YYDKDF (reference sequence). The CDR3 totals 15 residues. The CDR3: CATSRDGQVSYEQYF. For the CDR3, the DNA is TGTGCCACCAGCAGAGATGGACAGGTTTCCTACGAGCAGTACTTC.

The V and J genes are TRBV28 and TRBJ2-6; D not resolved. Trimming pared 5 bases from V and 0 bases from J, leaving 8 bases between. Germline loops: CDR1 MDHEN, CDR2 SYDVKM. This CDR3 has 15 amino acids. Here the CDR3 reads CASSTTSSGANVLTF. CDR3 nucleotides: TGTGCCAGCAGTACCACAAGCTCTGGGGCCAACGTCCTGACTTTC.

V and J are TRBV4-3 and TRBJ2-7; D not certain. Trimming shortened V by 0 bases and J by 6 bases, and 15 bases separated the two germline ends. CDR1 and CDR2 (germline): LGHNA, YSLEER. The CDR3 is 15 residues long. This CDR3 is CASSQEPTPSGEQYF. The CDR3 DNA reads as TGCGCCAGCAGCCAAGAACCAACCCCGTCGGGCGAGCAGTACTTC.

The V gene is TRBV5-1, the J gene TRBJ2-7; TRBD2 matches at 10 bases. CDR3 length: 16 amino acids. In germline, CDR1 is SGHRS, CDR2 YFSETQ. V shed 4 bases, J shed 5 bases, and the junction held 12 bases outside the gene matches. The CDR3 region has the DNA TGCGCCAGCAGCCGTTCTAGCGGGAGTGACGGCGACGAGCAGTACTTC. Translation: CASSRSSGSDGDEQYF. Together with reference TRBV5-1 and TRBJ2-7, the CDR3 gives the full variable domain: KAGVTQTPRYLIKTRGQQVTLSCSPISGHRSVSWYQQTPGQGLQFLFEYFSETQRNKGNFPGRFSGRQFSNSRSEMNVSTLELGDSALYLCASSRSSGSDGDEQYFGPGTRLTVT.

In nucleotides, the CDR3 is TGTGCCAGCAGCTTAGGTCTGGCTAGCGGACCCTGGGGTCCCGAGCAGTACTTC. It yields the protein CASSLGLASGPWGPEQYF. The rearrangement links TRBV7-2 to TRBJ2-7; 7 positions match TRBD2. V trimming: 1 base; J trimming: 6 bases; junction bases outside the gene matches: 18. This CDR3 comprises 18 residues. Germline V gene data show CDR1 as SGHTA and CDR2 as FQGNSA.

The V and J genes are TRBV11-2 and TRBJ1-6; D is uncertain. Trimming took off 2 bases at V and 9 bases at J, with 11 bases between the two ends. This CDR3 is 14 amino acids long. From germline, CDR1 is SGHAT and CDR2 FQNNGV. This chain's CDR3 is CASSLIQATSPLHF. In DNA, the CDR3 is TGTGCCAGCAGCTTAATCCAGGCAACTTCACCCCTCCACTTT.

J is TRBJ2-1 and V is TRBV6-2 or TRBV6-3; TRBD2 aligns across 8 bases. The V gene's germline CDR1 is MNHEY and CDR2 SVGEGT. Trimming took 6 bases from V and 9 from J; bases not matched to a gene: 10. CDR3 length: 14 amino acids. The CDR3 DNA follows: TGTGCCAGCAGCTCCGGGACTAGGTCTCCTGAGCAGTTCTTC. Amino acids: CASSSGTRSPEQFF.

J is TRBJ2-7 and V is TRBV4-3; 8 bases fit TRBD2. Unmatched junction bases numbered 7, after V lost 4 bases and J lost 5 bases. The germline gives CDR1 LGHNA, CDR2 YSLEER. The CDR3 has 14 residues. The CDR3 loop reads CASSPSGSRNEQYF. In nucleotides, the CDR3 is TGCGCCAGCAGCCCCAGCGGGAGTAGGAACGAGCAGTACTTC.

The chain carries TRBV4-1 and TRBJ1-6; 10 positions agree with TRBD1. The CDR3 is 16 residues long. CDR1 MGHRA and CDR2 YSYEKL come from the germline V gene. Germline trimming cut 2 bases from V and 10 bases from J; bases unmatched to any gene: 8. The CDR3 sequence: CASSQTRDRGRSPLHF. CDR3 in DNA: TGCGCCAGCAGCCAAACCCGGGACAGGGGAAGGTCACCCCTCCACTTT.

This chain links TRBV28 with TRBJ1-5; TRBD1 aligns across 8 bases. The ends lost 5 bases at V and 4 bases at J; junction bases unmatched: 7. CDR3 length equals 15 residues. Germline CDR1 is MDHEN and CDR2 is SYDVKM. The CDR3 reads CASSISGTGNQPQHF. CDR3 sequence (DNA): TGTGCCAGCAGTATATCCGGGACAGGTAATCAGCCCCAGCATTTT.

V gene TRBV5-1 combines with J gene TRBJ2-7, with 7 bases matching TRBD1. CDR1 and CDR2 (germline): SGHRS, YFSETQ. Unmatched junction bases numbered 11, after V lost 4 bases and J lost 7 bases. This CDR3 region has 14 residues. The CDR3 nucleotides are TGCGCCAGCAGCACAACTCCGGACAGGACTGAGCAGTACTTC. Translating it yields CASSTTPDRTEQYF. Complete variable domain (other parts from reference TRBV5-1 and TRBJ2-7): KAGVTQTPRYLIKTRGQQVTLSCSPISGHRSVSWYQQTPGQGLQFLFEYFSETQRNKGNFPGRFSGRQFSNSRSEMNVSTLELGDSALYLCASSTTPDRTEQYFGPGTRLTVT.

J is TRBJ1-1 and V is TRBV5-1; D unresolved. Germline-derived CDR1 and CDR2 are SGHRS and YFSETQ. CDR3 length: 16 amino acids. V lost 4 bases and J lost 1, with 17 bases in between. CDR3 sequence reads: CASSHPAGSGNTEAFF. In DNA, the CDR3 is TGCGCCAGCAGCCACCCCGCGGGGTCGGGGAACACTGAAGCTTTCTTT.

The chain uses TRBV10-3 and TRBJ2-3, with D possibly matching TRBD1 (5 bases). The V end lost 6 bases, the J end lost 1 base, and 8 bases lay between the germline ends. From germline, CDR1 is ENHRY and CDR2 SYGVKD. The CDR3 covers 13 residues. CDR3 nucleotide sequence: TGTGCCATCAGGACACAGGGCACAGATACGCAGTATTTT. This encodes CAIRTQGTDTQYF.

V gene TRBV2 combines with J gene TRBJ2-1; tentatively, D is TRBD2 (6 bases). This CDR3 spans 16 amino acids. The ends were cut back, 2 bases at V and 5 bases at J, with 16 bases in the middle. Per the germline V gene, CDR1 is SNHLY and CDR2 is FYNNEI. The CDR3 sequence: CASSERVGGANNEQFF. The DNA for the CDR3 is TGTGCCAGCAGTGAAAGGGTGGGAGGCGCCAACAATGAGCAGTTCTTC.

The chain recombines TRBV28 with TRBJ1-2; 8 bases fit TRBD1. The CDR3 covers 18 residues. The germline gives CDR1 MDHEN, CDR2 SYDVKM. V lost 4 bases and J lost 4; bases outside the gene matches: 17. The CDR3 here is CASSSKGQGLNLFYGYTF. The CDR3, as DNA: TGTGCCAGCAGTTCCAAAGGACAGGGACTCAACTTATTCTATGGCTACACCTTC.

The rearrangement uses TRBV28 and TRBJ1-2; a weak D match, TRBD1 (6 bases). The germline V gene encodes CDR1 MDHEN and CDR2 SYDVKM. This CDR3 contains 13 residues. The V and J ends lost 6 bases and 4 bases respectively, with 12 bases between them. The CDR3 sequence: CASRPDSSYGYTF. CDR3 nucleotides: TGTGCCAGCAGACCGGACAGTAGCTATGGCTACACCTTC.

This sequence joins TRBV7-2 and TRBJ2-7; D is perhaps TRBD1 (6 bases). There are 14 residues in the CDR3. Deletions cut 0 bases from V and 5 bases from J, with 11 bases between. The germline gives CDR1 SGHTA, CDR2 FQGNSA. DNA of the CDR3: TGTGCCAGCAGCTTAGCAACAGGGAATGACGAGCAGTACTTC. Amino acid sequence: CASSLATGNDEQYF.

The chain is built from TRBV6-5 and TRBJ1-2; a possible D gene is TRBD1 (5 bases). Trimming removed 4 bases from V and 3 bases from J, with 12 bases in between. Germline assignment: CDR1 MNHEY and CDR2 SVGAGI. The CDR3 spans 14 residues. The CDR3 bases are TGTGCCAGCAGTTCCGCAGGGTTTCACTATGGCTACACCTTC. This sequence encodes CASSSAGFHYGYTF.

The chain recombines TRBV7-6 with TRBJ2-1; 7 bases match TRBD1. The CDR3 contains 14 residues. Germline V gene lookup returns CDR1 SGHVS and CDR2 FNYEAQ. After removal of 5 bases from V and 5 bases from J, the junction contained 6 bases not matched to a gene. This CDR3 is CASSAGTVHNEQFF. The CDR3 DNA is TGTGCCAGCAGCGCCGGGACAGTCCACAATGAGCAGTTCTTC. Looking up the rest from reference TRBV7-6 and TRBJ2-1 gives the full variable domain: GAGVSQSPRYKVTKRGQDVALRCDPISGHVSLYWYRQALGQGPEFLTYFNYEAQQDKSGLPNDRFSAERPEGSISTLTIQRTEQRDSAMYRCASSAGTVHNEQFFGPGTRLTVL.

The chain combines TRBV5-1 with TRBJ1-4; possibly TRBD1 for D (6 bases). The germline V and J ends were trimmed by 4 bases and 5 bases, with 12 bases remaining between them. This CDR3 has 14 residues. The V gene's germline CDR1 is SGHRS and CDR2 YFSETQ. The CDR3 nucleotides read TGCGCCAGCAGCAGTTCGACAGGCAATGAAAAACTGTTTTTT. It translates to CASSSSTGNEKLFF.